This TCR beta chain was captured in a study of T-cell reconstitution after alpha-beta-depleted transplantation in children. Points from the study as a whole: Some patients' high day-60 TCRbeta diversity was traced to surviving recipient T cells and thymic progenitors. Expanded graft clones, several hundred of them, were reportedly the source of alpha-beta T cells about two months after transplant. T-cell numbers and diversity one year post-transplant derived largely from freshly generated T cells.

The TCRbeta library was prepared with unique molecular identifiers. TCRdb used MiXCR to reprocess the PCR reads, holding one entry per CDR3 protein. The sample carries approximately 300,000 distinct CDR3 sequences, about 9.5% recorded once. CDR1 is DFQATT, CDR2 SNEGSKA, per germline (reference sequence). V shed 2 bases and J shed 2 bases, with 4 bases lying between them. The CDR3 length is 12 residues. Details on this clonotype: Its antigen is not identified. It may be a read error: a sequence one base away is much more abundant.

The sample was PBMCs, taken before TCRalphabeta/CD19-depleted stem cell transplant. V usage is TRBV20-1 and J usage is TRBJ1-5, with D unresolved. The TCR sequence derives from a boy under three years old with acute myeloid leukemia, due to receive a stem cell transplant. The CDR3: CSARRGNQPQHF. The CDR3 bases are TGCAGTGCTAGAAGGGGCAATCAGCCCCAGCATTTT.